The rows below give T cell receptor beta chains drawn from one sample of a study of early T cells in non-severe SARS-CoV-2 infection. Each CDR3 protein gets one entry after TCRdb re-called the 5' RACE reads with MiXCR. The sample carries some 30,000 distinct CDR3 sequences, about 5.7% recorded once. The sample comprised whole blood. The origin of the receptors is an adult who was a healthcare worker with PCR-confirmed SARS-CoV-2 infection or an uninfected control (not recorded which). CDR3s include the opening cysteine and the closing phenylalanine or tryptophan. D genes are given only for firm matches. For some rows the clone size is stated as once, few or many, or as a class when expanded; others skip it.

v_call: TRBV29-1; clone_size: -; j_call: TRBJ2-3; d_call: TRBD1; cdr3_aa: CSVRTGITDTQYF; cdr3_nt: TGCAGCGTGCGGACAGGGATCACAGATACGCAGTATTTT
v_call: TRBV6-2/TRBV6-3; clone_size: few; j_call: TRBJ1-5; d_call: TRBD1; cdr3_aa: CASNRGQGTGQPQHF; cdr3_nt: TGTGCCAGCAACAGGGGACAGGGGACAGGCCAGCCCCAGCATTTT
v_call: TRBV20-1; clone_size: -; j_call: TRBJ2-7; d_call: -; cdr3_aa: CSAGILDEQYF; cdr3_nt: TGCAGTGCCGGGATCTTAGACGAGCAGTACTTC
v_call: TRBV5-1; clone_size: many; j_call: TRBJ2-7; d_call: TRBD2; cdr3_aa: CASSLGTSGSYEQYF; cdr3_nt: TGCGCCAGCAGCTTGGGGACTAGCGGGAGCTACGAGCAGTACTTC
v_call: TRBV6-1; clone_size: many; j_call: TRBJ2-5; d_call: -; cdr3_aa: CASSGGPQETQYF; cdr3_nt: TGTGCCAGCAGTGGAGGGCCCCAGGAGACCCAGTACTTC
v_call: TRBV24-1; clone_size: few; j_call: TRBJ2-5; d_call: -; cdr3_aa: CATSDVGGETQYF; cdr3_nt: TGTGCCACAAGCGATGTGGGGGGCGAGACCCAGTACTTC
v_call: TRBV11-2; clone_size: -; j_call: TRBJ2-7; d_call: -; cdr3_aa: CASSIRLGDVYEQYF; cdr3_nt: TGTGCCAGCAGCATAAGACTGGGGGATGTATACGAGCAGTACTTC
v_call: TRBV20-1; clone_size: few; j_call: TRBJ2-7; d_call: TRBD2; cdr3_aa: CSAQLAGVREQYF; cdr3_nt: TGCAGTGCCCAACTAGCGGGAGTGCGCGAGCAGTACTTC
v_call: TRBV29-1; clone_size: few; j_call: TRBJ1-6; d_call: -; cdr3_aa: CSVRPGANSPLHF; cdr3_nt: TGCAGCGTCCGGCCAGGGGCGAATTCACCCCTCCACTTT
v_call: TRBV5-5; clone_size: many; j_call: TRBJ1-5; d_call: TRBD1; cdr3_aa: CASSLTGAGNQPQHF; cdr3_nt: TGTGCCAGCAGCCTGACAGGGGCGGGCAATCAGCCCCAGCATTTT
v_call: TRBV4-1; clone_size: few; j_call: TRBJ2-1; d_call: TRBD1; cdr3_aa: CASSQDRFGGQGALNEQFF; cdr3_nt: TGCGCCAGCAGCCAAGATCGGTTCGGGGGACAGGGGGCCCTCAATGAGCAGTTCTTC
v_call: TRBV7-7; clone_size: -; j_call: TRBJ2-5; d_call: -; cdr3_aa: CASSFGGGETQYF; cdr3_nt: TGTGCCAGCAGCTTCGGAGGAGGAGAGACCCAGTACTTC
v_call: TRBV5-1; clone_size: few; j_call: TRBJ2-1; d_call: -; cdr3_aa: CASSQLGASSYNEQFF; cdr3_nt: TGCGCCAGCAGCCAACTAGGGGCAAGCTCCTACAATGAGCAGTTCTTC
v_call: TRBV2; clone_size: few; j_call: TRBJ2-3; d_call: -; cdr3_aa: CASAWRARDTQYF; cdr3_nt: TGTGCCAGCGCCTGGCGCGCTCGTGATACGCAGTATTTT
v_call: TRBV7-6; clone_size: -; j_call: TRBJ2-5; d_call: -; cdr3_aa: CASSLGERQETQYF; cdr3_nt: TGTGCCAGCAGCTTAGGCGAGCGTCAAGAGACCCAGTACTTC
v_call: TRBV2; clone_size: few; j_call: TRBJ2-4; d_call: TRBD1; cdr3_aa: CASSGDRGAKNIQYF; cdr3_nt: TGTGCCAGCAGTGGGGACAGGGGAGCGAAAAACATTCAGTACTTC
v_call: TRBV9; clone_size: many; j_call: TRBJ1-2; d_call: -; cdr3_aa: CASSRDGTYYGYTF; cdr3_nt: TGTGCCAGCAGCCGGGACGGCACATACTATGGCTACACCTTC
v_call: TRBV5-1; clone_size: -; j_call: TRBJ2-3; d_call: -; cdr3_aa: CASSNGFTDTQYF; cdr3_nt: TGCGCCAGCAGCAACGGATTCACAGATACGCAGTATTTT
v_call: TRBV18; clone_size: few; j_call: TRBJ2-4; d_call: -; cdr3_aa: CASSPNTGTADKNIQYF; cdr3_nt: TGTGCCAGCTCACCAAACACCGGGACTGCTGACAAAAACATTCAGTACTTC
v_call: TRBV28; clone_size: -; j_call: TRBJ2-3; d_call: -; cdr3_aa: CASRPPTADRSDTQYF; cdr3_nt: TGTGCCAGCAGGCCCCCCACCGCCGACAGGTCAGATACGCAGTATTTT
v_call: TRBV10-3; clone_size: -; j_call: TRBJ2-5; d_call: TRBD1; cdr3_aa: CAISEPTGVQTQYF; cdr3_nt: TGTGCCATCAGTGAGCCGACAGGGGTCCAGACCCAGTACTTC
v_call: TRBV3-1; clone_size: -; j_call: TRBJ2-1; d_call: -; cdr3_aa: CASSQRPDSSYNEQFF; cdr3_nt: TGTGCCAGCAGCCAAAGACCGGACTCCTCCTACAATGAGCAGTTCTTC
v_call: TRBV9; clone_size: many; j_call: TRBJ2-1; d_call: -; cdr3_aa: CASSLNTYNEQFF; cdr3_nt: TGTGCCAGCAGCCTTAACACCTACAATGAGCAGTTCTTC
v_call: TRBV6-2/TRBV6-3; clone_size: many; j_call: TRBJ2-7; d_call: -; cdr3_aa: CASSSQGYEQYF; cdr3_nt: TGTGCCAGCAGCTCACAGGGTTACGAGCAGTACTTC
v_call: TRBV18; clone_size: -; j_call: TRBJ2-7; d_call: -; cdr3_aa: CASSPGSSYEQYF; cdr3_nt: TGTGCCAGCTCACCGGGGTCTTCCTACGAGCAGTACTTC
v_call: TRBV10-3; clone_size: many; j_call: TRBJ1-1; d_call: TRBD1; cdr3_aa: CAINRGQGNTEAFF; cdr3_nt: TGTGCCATCAATAGAGGACAGGGTAACACTGAAGCTTTCTTT
v_call: TRBV7-2; clone_size: many; j_call: TRBJ1-3; d_call: TRBD1; cdr3_aa: CASSYIGQGGNTIYF; cdr3_nt: TGTGCCAGCAGCTACATCGGACAGGGCGGAAACACCATATATTTT
v_call: TRBV24-1; clone_size: -; j_call: TRBJ2-1; d_call: -; cdr3_aa: CATSDLGRPGYNEQFF; cdr3_nt: TGTGCCACCAGTGATTTAGGTAGGCCAGGCTACAATGAGCAGTTCTTC
v_call: TRBV10-3; clone_size: many; j_call: TRBJ2-5; d_call: -; cdr3_aa: CAISVQETQYF; cdr3_nt: TGTGCCATCAGTGTTCAAGAGACCCAGTACTTC
v_call: TRBV2; clone_size: -; j_call: TRBJ2-5; d_call: TRBD2; cdr3_aa: CASKPGGRETQYF; cdr3_nt: TGTGCCAGCAAACCGGGAGGGCGGGAGACCCAGTACTTC
v_call: TRBV20-1; clone_size: -; j_call: TRBJ2-1; d_call: TRBD2; cdr3_aa: CSAWGLAGRGKSNEQFF; cdr3_nt: TGCAGTGCCTGGGGACTAGCGGGGCGGGGCAAGAGCAATGAGCAGTTCTTC
v_call: TRBV7-2; clone_size: -; j_call: TRBJ2-1; d_call: TRBD2; cdr3_aa: CASSLKGLTAKKQFF; cdr3_nt: TGTGCCAGCAGCCTCAAGGGACTAACTGCGAAGAAGCAGTTCTTC
v_call: TRBV7-6; clone_size: -; j_call: TRBJ2-3; d_call: -; cdr3_aa: CASSLSSAFLDTQYF; cdr3_nt: TGTGCCAGCAGCTTATCTTCAGCCTTCCTTGATACGCAGTATTTT
v_call: TRBV28; clone_size: many; j_call: TRBJ2-5; d_call: TRBD1; cdr3_aa: CAISGDRELEETQYF; cdr3_nt: TGTGCCATCTCGGGGGACAGGGAACTAGAGGAGACCCAGTACTTC
v_call: TRBV12-3/TRBV12-4; clone_size: many; j_call: TRBJ1-1; d_call: TRBD1; cdr3_aa: CASSRQGNGDTEAFF; cdr3_nt: TGTGCCAGCAGCAGACAGGGAAATGGGGACACTGAAGCTTTCTTT
v_call: TRBV29-1; clone_size: few; j_call: TRBJ2-3; d_call: -; cdr3_aa: CSVPNVVRATQYF; cdr3_nt: TGCAGCGTTCCCAACGTCGTCCGGGCGACGCAGTATTTT
v_call: TRBV14; clone_size: many; j_call: TRBJ2-3; d_call: -; cdr3_aa: CASSQGMTTSRNTQYF; cdr3_nt: TGTGCCAGCAGCCAAGGAATGACGACTTCGCGGAATACGCAGTATTTT
v_call: TRBV5-6; clone_size: many; j_call: TRBJ2-2; d_call: -; cdr3_aa: CASSSTSGANTGELFF; cdr3_nt: TGTGCCAGCAGCTCCACTTCGGGGGCCAACACCGGGGAGCTGTTTTTT
v_call: TRBV6-4; clone_size: -; j_call: TRBJ2-1; d_call: -; cdr3_aa: CASSESRGSYNEQFF; cdr3_nt: TGTGCCAGCAGTGAGTCTCGGGGGTCCTACAATGAGCAGTTCTTC
v_call: TRBV6-6; clone_size: few; j_call: TRBJ2-7; d_call: -; cdr3_aa: CASSYDLYEQYF; cdr3_nt: TGTGCCAGCAGTTATGACCTCTACGAGCAGTACTTC
v_call: TRBV5-4; clone_size: -; j_call: TRBJ1-4; d_call: -; cdr3_aa: CASSSDQGEKLFF; cdr3_nt: TGTGCCAGCAGCTCGGACCAGGGAGAAAAACTGTTTTTT
v_call: TRBV28; clone_size: few; j_call: TRBJ2-1; d_call: TRBD1; cdr3_aa: CATRGTGGENEQFF; cdr3_nt: TGTGCCACCCGGGGGACAGGGGGCGAAAATGAGCAGTTCTTC
v_call: TRBV28; clone_size: few; j_call: TRBJ2-7; d_call: -; cdr3_aa: CASSLIGDGKGLYEQYF; cdr3_nt: TGTGCCAGCAGTTTGATCGGGGACGGGAAGGGGCTTTACGAGCAGTACTTC